Described below is a single T cell receptor beta chain sequence and its context. What it recognizes is unknown. Over several immunoSEQ plates, each subset's genomic DNA was distributed in even portions. This table comes from immunoSEQ multiplex PCR, and its TCRdb copy is limited to in-frame clones, with some not included. Of over a million clones detected, approximately 80% appear once; the ten largest clones hold 0.6% to 0.75%. Trimming cost V 7 bases and J 9 bases, with 23 bases left between them. The CDR3 extends over 15 amino acids. Germline assignment: CDR1 MDHEN and CDR2 SYDVKM. This sample was taken from a study of shared clonotypes between healthy human individuals. General study points: Four donors showed sharing of approximately 5% of naive CD4 clonotypes. Donor clonotype sharing was expected to depend on sequencing depth.

This clonotype originated in a man younger than 30 in good health. Some clones in this sample may be carry-over from other donors' samples. The specimen sequenced was memory CD4+ T cells from PBMCs. Described subset: CD45RA-negative fraction. This chain connects TRBV28 to TRBJ2-3, with a weak D call TRBD2 (6 bases). CDR3 loop: CASTLFRVGGLTQYF. The CDR3 DNA follows: TGTGCCAGCACTCTTTTTCGTGTGGGAGGCCTCACGCAGTATTTT.